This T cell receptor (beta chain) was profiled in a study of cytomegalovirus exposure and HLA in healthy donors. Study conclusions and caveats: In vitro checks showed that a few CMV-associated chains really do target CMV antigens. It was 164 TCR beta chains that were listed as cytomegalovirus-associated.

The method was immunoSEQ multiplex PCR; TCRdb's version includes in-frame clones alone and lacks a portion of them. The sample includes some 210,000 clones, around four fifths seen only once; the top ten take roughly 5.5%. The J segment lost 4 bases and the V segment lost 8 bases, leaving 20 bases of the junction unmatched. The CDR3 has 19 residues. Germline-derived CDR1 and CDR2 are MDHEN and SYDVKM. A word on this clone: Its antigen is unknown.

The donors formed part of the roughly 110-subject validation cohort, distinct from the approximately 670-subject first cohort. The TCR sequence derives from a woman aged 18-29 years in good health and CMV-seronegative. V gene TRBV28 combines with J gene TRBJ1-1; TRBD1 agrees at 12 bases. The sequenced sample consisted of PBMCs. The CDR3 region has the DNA TGTGCCAGCCTTTCACTTTCACCGGGACAGGGGGCGATTGGCACTGAAGCTTTCTTT. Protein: CASLSLSPGQGAIGTEAFF.